This T cell receptor (delta chain) comes out of a study of gamma-delta T cells after stem cell transplantation. The V and J ends lost 7 bases and 2 bases, in that order; junction bases with no gene match: 9. This CDR3 region has 16 residues. Germline lookup yields CDR1 TSWWSYY and CDR2 QGS. TCRdb redid the clone calls on the RT-PCR reads with CATT. This sample has 12,000 to 15,000 delta-chain clones, with roughly 32% found just once. The TCR sequence derives from a human donor. It is not recorded whose cells these are; they may come from a transplant donor. This chain uses TRDV1 with TRDJ1, with TRDD3 matching 11 bases. Sequenced input: gamma-delta T cells. CDR3 region: CALVVNWGITTDKLIF. The CDR3 DNA reads as TGTGCTCTTGTGGTGAACTGGGGGATAACGACCGATAAACTCATCTTT.